A single sample gave rise to the 26 T cell receptor beta chains below, sequenced in a study of shared clonotypes between healthy human individuals. Assay: immunoSEQ multiplex PCR; the TCRdb copy retains only in-frame clones and omits some. The sample shows some 490,000 clones, about 85% of them seen only once. Sequences were obtained from PBMCs. The origin of the receptors is a woman aged 40 to 50 in good health. Some clones in this sample may be carry-over from other donors' samples.

The chain has TRBV6-6 and TRBJ2-1; D is unclear. The germline V gene encodes CDR1 MNHNY and CDR2 SVGAGI (reference sequence). CDR3 length: 12 amino acids. Trimming removed 11 bases from V and 9 bases from J, with 17 bases in between. Here the CDR3 DNA reads TGTGCCGTCGGGCCGCCGCCAGTTGAGCAGTTCTTC. Its translation: CAVGPPPVEQFF.

Notes on this clone: With only one base between it and a far larger clone, this is likely a read error. This chain connects TRBV11-2 to TRBJ1-4, with unresolved D. Germline CDR1 reads SGHAT; CDR2 reads FQNNGV. The ends were cut back, 1 base at V and 8 bases at J, with 14 bases in the middle. The length of the CDR3 is 15 residues. CDR3 sequence (DNA): TGTGCCAGCAGCTTAGCGAGGGCGGGGAACGAAAAACTGTTTTTT. Its translation is CASSLARAGNEKLFF.

This clone is a singleton in its sample. The same CDR3 also results from other DNA sequences found in this sample. J is TRBJ1-1 and V is TRBV28; D remains unclear. Germline lookup yields CDR1 MDHEN and CDR2 SYDVKM. The CDR3 runs to 14 residues. V lost 5 bases and J lost 0, with 10 bases in between. The CDR3 region is CASSHGVMNTEAFF. The DNA of the CDR3 is TGTGCCAGCAGTCACGGGGTTATGAACACTGAAGCTTTCTTT.

Written as DNA, the CDR3 is TGCGCCAGCAGCTCGGGAGGGTTCTCCGGGGAGCTGTTTTTT. This encodes CASSSGGFSGELFF. This sequence joins TRBV5-1 and TRBJ2-2, with 8 nucleotides matching TRBD2. V shed 3 bases and J 6 bases; nucleotides not matched to a gene: 4. Per germline, CDR1 SGHRS and CDR2 YFSETQ. This CDR3 comprises 14 residues.

The genes are TRBV7-6 and TRBJ1-4, with D hard to call. The germline V and J ends were trimmed by 3 bases and 4 bases, with 12 bases remaining between them. Germline V CDR1 and CDR2: SGHVS, FNYEAQ. The CDR3 is made up of 15 amino acids. CDR3 region: CASSFRPWGNEKLFF. The CDR3 DNA reads TGTGCCAGCAGCTTTAGGCCCTGGGGTAATGAAAAACTGTTTTTT.

CDR3 DNA: TGTGCCAGCAGCTATACAGGGGGCGATGAAAAACTGTTTTTT. Residues: CASSYTGGDEKLFF. The chain combines TRBV7-9 with TRBJ1-4; 9 bases map to TRBD1. From germline, CDR1 is SEHNR and CDR2 FQNEAQ (reference sequence). The length of the CDR3 is 14 residues. After removal of 4 bases from V and 6 bases from J, the junction contained 3 bases not matched to a gene.

In regard to this clone: Just one base apart from a much larger clone, this may be a read error. The chain employs TRBV19 and TRBJ2-5; perhaps TRBD1 as D (6 bases). This CDR3 comprises 15 residues. Germline assignment: CDR1 LNHDA and CDR2 SQIVND (reference sequence). The CDR3 coding sequence is TGTGCCAGTAGTATCAGACGCAGGGGCCAAGAGACCAAGTACTTC. It translates to CASSIRRRGQETKYF. The whole variable domain, remainder taken from reference TRBV19 and TRBJ2-5, is DGGITQSPKYLFRKEGQNVTLSCEQNLNHDAMYWYRQDPGQGLRLIYYSQIVNDFQKGDIAEGYSVSREKKESFPLTVTSAQKNPTAFYLCASSIRRRGQETKYFGPGTRLLVL.

V gene TRBV6-1 combines with J gene TRBJ2-7, with 7 bases that match TRBD2. The germline gives CDR1 MNHNS, CDR2 SASEGT. Trimming at V came to 4 bases and at J to 1 base, leaving 7 bases not matched to a gene. The length of the CDR3 is 15 residues. The chain's CDR3 is CASSAWEGGSYEQYF. The CDR3, as DNA: TGTGCCAGCAGTGCCTGGGAGGGAGGGTCCTACGAGCAGTACTTC.

The chain couples TRBV5-1 to TRBJ1-1; the D gene is possibly TRBD1 (6 bases). This CDR3 region has 15 residues. The germline CDR1 and CDR2 sequences are SGHRS and YFSETQ. Trimming removed 2 bases from V and 4 bases from J, with 15 bases in between. CDR3 amino acids: CASSFRVQGSTEAFF. CDR3 in DNA: TGCGCCAGCAGCTTTCGGGTGCAGGGGAGCACTGAAGCTTTCTTT.

This chain links TRBV11-2 with TRBJ2-1; either TRBD1 or TRBD2 may fit D (5 bases each). There are 14 residues in the CDR3. CDR1 SGHAT and CDR2 FQNNGV come from the germline V gene. Trimming pared 3 bases from V and 5 bases from J, leaving 11 bases between. The CDR3 region is CASSLGTRHNEQFF. The CDR3 DNA follows: TGTGCCAGCAGCTTGGGGACCCGGCACAATGAGCAGTTCTTC.

To note about this clone: The likely explanation is a read error, given a far larger clone one base away. Other DNA sequences in the sample encode the same CDR3. The gene calls are TRBV15 and TRBJ1-4, with D uncertain. The CDR3 covers 15 residues. The V gene's germline CDR1 is LNHNV and CDR2 YYDKDF (reference sequence). The CDR3 DNA reads TGTGCCACCAGCGCCAATTTAGGGCAGAGGGAAAAGCTGTTTTTT. Translation gives CATSANLGQREKLFF.

This chain links TRBV5-4 with TRBJ2-5, with 10 bases that match TRBD2. Per germline, CDR1 SGHNT and CDR2 YYREEE (reference sequence). The CDR3 extends over 16 amino acids. Losses at the gene ends were 4 bases for V and 4 bases for J; bases not matched to a gene: 10. CDR3 in amino acids: CASSGYHSGRRETQYF. The CDR3, as DNA: TGTGCCAGCAGCGGATATCATAGCGGGAGGAGAGAGACCCAGTACTTC.

The rearrangement links TRBV7-2 to TRBJ2-4; D tentatively reads TRBD1 or TRBD2 (5 bases each). Trimming removed 6 bases at V and 0 bases at J, with 21 bases between. Germline loops: CDR1 SGHTA, CDR2 FQGNSA. This CDR3 is 18 amino acids long. The CDR3 DNA reads TGTGCCAGCAGTACACCAGCCGGGGCAACACTAGCCAAAAACATTCAGTACTTC. This gives the protein CASSTPAGATLAKNIQYF.

The chain joins TRBV7-8 to TRBJ2-7, with TRBD1 matching over 8 bases. This CDR3 has 14 amino acids. CDR1 SGHVS and CDR2 FQNEAQ come from the germline V gene. J lost 3 bases, V lost 5 bases, and 6 bases had no gene match. The CDR3 region is CASSEIQGGYEQYF. The CDR3 bases are TGTGCCAGCAGCGAAATACAGGGGGGCTACGAGCAGTACTTC.

This chain joins TRBV4-3 and TRBJ1-2; D not certain. Germline assignment: CDR1 LGHNA and CDR2 YSLEER. Trimming shortened V by 0 bases and J by 8 bases, and 13 bases separated the two germline ends. The CDR3 is 14 residues long. This chain's CDR3 is CASSQDRRVSGYTF. The CDR3 DNA sequence: TGCGCCAGCAGCCAAGATAGGAGGGTCAGCGGCTACACCTTC.

This clone has just one count. The rearrangement uses TRBV7-9 and TRBJ1-5; D is undetermined. V lost 4 bases and J 1 base, leaving 17 bases between the germline ends. CDR1 is SEHNR and CDR2 is FQNEAQ in the germline V gene (reference sequence). The CDR3 loop spans 17 amino acids. CDR3 sequence (DNA): TGTGCCAGCAGCTCGCAAGGCGGGTTAGGGAGCAATCAGCCCCAGCATTTT. Translating it yields CASSSQGGLGSNQPQHF.

This chain joins TRBV29-1 and TRBJ1-1, with D possibly TRBD1 on 5 matching bases. The CDR3 covers 10 residues. V was shortened by 7 bases and J by 5 bases, with 8 bases between the two germline ends. The germline V gene encodes CDR1 SQVTM and CDR2 ANQGSEA. Here the CDR3 reads CSARQTEAFF. CDR3 DNA sequence: TGCAGCGCCAGACAGACTGAAGCTTTCTTT.

The chain carries TRBV5-4 and TRBJ2-3; the match to TRBD2 covers 12 bases. The CDR3 extends over 16 amino acids. Trimming cost V 3 bases and J 3 bases; bases outside gene matches: 5. The germline V gene encodes CDR1 SGHNT and CDR2 YYREEE (reference sequence). This chain's CDR3 is CASSSLAGGLTDTQYF. The CDR3, as DNA: TGTGCCAGCAGCTCGCTAGCGGGAGGGCTGACAGATACGCAGTATTTT.

The chain employs TRBV30 and TRBJ1-4, with unresolved D. Between the trimmed V and J ends, which lost 2 bases and 8 bases, there was a span of 9 bases. This CDR3 region has 12 residues. Looked up from germline, CDR1 is GTSNPN and CDR2 is SVGIG (reference sequence). This chain's CDR3 is CAWSSPGEKLFF. In DNA form, the CDR3 reads TGTGCCTGGAGTTCGCCGGGCGAAAAACTGTTTTTT. The full variable domain, its missing parts supplied by reference TRBV30 and TRBJ1-4, is SQTIHQWPATLVQPVGSPLSLECTVEGTSNPNLYWYRQAAGRGLQLLFYSVGIGQISSEVPQNLSASRPQDRQFILSSKKLLLSDSGFYLCAWSSPGEKLFFGSGTQLSVL.

This chain connects TRBV2 to TRBJ2-7, with D perhaps TRBD1 (6 bases). V dropped 5 bases and J dropped 5 bases, with 25 bases sitting between them. The germline CDR1 and CDR2 sequences are SNHLY and FYNNEI. This CDR3 is built from 17 residues. CDR3 loop: CASSYHPYDRSDNEQYF. Here the CDR3 DNA reads TGTGCCAGCAGTTACCACCCGTACGACAGGTCCGACAACGAGCAGTACTTC.

About this clone itself: Only one base separates this from a far larger clonotype, so it likely reflects a read error. The chain is built from TRBV4-3 and TRBJ2-5; possible D gene TRBD1, 5 bases. The J call may be incorrect, as the DNA end agrees better with TRBJ2-7. Germline V gene data show CDR1 as LGHNA and CDR2 as YSLEER. The CDR3 runs to 14 residues. The DNA for the CDR3 is TGCGCCAGCAGCCAATTTGTGGGGCCCTACGAGCAGTACTTC. This encodes CASSQFVGPYEQYF.

This clone turned up a few times. CDR3 sequence: CAWSDGGDIQYF. CDR3 nucleotide sequence: TGTGCCTGGAGTGACGGGGGCGACATTCAGTACTTC. The chain carries TRBV30 and TRBJ2-4, with D perhaps given as TRBD1 or TRBD2 (6 bases each). Germline V gene sequence: CDR1 GTSNPN, CDR2 SVGIG (reference sequence). Trimming took 1 base from V and 8 from J, leaving 9 bases between them. This CDR3 is built from 12 residues.

The chain joins TRBV30 to TRBJ1-2, with 7 bases matching TRBD1. There are 12 residues in the CDR3. From germline, CDR1 is GTSNPN and CDR2 SVGIG (reference sequence). The CDR3 DNA follows: TGTGCACAGGGGTCCCCCAACTATGGCTACACCTTC. It is translated as CAQGSPNYGYTF.

This clone came up once. The V and J genes are TRBV19 and TRBJ2-7; unclear D gene. V was cut by 5 bases and J by 7 bases, with 21 bases left in between. The CDR3 contains 15 residues. In germline, CDR1 is LNHDA, CDR2 SQIVND (reference sequence). As DNA, the CDR3 is TGTGCCAGTAGTGCCTCCCGGGTCCTGCTCGGAGAGCAGTACTTC. Amino acids: CASSASRVLLGEQYF. Full variable domain (missing parts from reference TRBV19 and TRBJ2-7): DGGITQSPKYLFRKEGQNVTLSCEQNLNHDAMYWYRQDPGQGLRLIYYSQIVNDFQKGDIAEGYSVSREKKESFPLTVTSAQKNPTAFYLCASSASRVLLGEQYFGPGTRLTVT.

CDR3 in DNA: TGTGCCAGCAGTTTCCCTTCTAACTATGGCTACACCTTC. Its translation is CASSFPSNYGYTF. V and J are TRBV27 and TRBJ1-2; no reliable D call. The CDR3 contains 13 residues. The V end lost 3 bases, the J end lost 0 bases, and 5 bases lay between the germline ends. Germline-derived CDR1 and CDR2 are MNHEY and SMNVEV (reference sequence).

This chain uses TRBV5-1 with TRBJ2-2, with 10 bases lining up with TRBD2. CDR1 and CDR2 (germline): SGHRS, YFSETQ. The ends lost 4 bases at V and 5 bases at J; junction bases unmatched: 5. The CDR3 runs to 15 residues. CDR3 loop: CASSTKTSGTGELFF. The CDR3 coding sequence is TGCGCCAGCAGCACCAAGACTAGCGGGACCGGGGAGCTGTTTTTT.